What follows is one T cell receptor beta chain and its context. The data were obtained in a study of blood T cell repertoires in COVID-19. Method: immunoSEQ multiplex PCR; TCRdb's copy keeps in-frame clones and lacks some. The sample lists about 250,000 clones; about 89% were seen once. The origin of this receptor is an older woman who had recovered from COVID-19. The sequencing input was peripheral blood.

CDR3 coding DNA: TGCGCCAGCAGCTTCGACAGAGACATAAATTCACCCCTCCACTTT. It yields the protein CASSFDRDINSPLHF. V is TRBV5-1 and J is TRBJ1-6; D may be TRBD1 (5 bases). The CDR3 has 15 amino acids. The germline CDR1 and CDR2 sequences are SGHRS and YFSETQ. V lost 2 bases and J lost 7, with 13 bases in between.